The entry below gives a single T cell receptor beta chain sequence along with its context. What it binds is unknown. This may stem from a read error, because a much larger clone lies one nucleotide away. Template input was genomic DNA from bulk tumor (around 610 ng per sample). Several biopsies per primary tumor were taken during surgery, spaced as far apart as possible. The cohort was untreated, with newly diagnosed non-small cell lung cancer undergoing curative surgery. Individuals who provided samples were patients with newly diagnosed non-small cell lung cancer who were having surgery with curative intent. V was shortened by 1 base and J by 6 bases, with 16 bases between the two germline ends. This CDR3 is built from 15 residues. Germline V gene lookup returns CDR1 MNHNS and CDR2 SASEGT. This record comes from a study of immune heterogeneity within non-small cell lung tumors. Study at large: Of all tumors, 4 turned out to be squamous cell carcinomas, ten to eleven were non-squamous carcinomas and 1 was not otherwise specified.

Regarding the study as a whole: Identical dominant CDR3 beta clonotypes recurred across tumor sites within a patient, alongside site-unique high-frequency clones.

TCR beta CDR3 was amplified by multiplex PCR using 32 V and 13 J primers. In TCRdb, the multiplex PCR reads were re-called with MiXCR into one record per CDR3 protein. The sample consists of over 3,500 distinct CDR3 sequences, about 22% of them appearing once. The sequenced sample was lung tumor tissue. This TCR derives from a man aged 70 or older with non-small cell lung cancer. J is TRBJ2-7 and V is TRBV6-1; possibly TRBD2 for D (7 bases). In DNA, the CDR3 is TGTGCCAGCAGTGAAGAGGGGGGGGGTGCCCGCGAGCAGTACTTC. Residues: CASSEEGGGAREQYF.